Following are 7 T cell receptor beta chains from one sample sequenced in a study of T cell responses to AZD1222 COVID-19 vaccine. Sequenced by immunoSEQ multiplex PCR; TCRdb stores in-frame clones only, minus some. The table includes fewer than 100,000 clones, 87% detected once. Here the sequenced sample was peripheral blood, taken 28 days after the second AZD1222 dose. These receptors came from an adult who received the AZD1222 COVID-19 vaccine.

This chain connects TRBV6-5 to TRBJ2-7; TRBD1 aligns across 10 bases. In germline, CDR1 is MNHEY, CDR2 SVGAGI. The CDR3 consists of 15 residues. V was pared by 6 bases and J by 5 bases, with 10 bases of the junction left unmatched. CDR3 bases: TGTGCCAGCAGAACGACAGGGGGCGAATATCACGAGCAGTACTTC. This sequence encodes CASRTTGGEYHEQYF.

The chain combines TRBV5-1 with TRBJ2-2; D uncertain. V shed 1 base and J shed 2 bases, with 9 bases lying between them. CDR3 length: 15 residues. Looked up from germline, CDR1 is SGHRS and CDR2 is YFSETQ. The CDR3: CASSLRPINTGELFF. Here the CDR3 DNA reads TGCGCCAGCAGCTTGCGGCCAATAAACACCGGGGAGCTGTTTTTT.

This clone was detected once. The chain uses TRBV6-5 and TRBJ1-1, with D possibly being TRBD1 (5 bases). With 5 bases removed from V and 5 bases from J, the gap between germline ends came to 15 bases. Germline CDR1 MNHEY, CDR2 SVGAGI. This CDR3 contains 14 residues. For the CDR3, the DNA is TGTGCCAGCAGTCGGTACGTCGGGGGGACTGAAGCTTTCTTT. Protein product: CASSRYVGGTEAFF.

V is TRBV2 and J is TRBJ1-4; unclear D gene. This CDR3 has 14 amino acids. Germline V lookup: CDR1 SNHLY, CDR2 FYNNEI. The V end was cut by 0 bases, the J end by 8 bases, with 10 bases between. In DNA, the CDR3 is TGTGCCAGCAGTGAAGCGGTCGCGGGGGAAAAACTGTTTTTT. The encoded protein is CASSEAVAGEKLFF.

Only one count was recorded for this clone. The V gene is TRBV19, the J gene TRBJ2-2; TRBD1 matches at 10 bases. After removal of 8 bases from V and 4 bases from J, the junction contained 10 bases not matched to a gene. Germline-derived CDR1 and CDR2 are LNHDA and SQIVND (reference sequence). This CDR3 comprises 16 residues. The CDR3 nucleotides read TGTGCCAGTTTCCGGGACAGGGGATTTGGCACCGGGGAGCTGTTTTTT. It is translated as CASFRDRGFGTGELFF.

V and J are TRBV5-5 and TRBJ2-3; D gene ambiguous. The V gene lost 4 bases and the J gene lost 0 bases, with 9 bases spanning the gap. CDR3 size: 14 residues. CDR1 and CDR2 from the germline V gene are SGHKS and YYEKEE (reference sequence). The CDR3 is CASSPNHSTDTQYF. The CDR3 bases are TGTGCCAGCAGCCCGAATCATAGCACAGATACGCAGTATTTT.

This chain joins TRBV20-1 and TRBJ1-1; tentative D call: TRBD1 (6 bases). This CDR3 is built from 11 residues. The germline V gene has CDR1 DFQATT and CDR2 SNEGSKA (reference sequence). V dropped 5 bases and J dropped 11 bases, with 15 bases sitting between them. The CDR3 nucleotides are TGCAGTGCTTCTCAGGGGCGGGAGGCTTTCTTT. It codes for CSASQGREAFF.